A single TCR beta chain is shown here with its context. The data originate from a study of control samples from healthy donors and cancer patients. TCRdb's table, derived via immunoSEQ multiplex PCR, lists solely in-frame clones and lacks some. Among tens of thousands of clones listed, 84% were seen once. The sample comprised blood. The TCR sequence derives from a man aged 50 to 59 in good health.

CDR3 amino acids: CASRWGTAGSNQPQHF. The CDR3 nucleotides are TGTGCCAGTAGATGGGGGACAGCCGGGAGCAATCAGCCCCAGCATTTT. The V call is TRBV19, the J call TRBJ1-5; TRBD1 agrees at 7 bases. The CDR3 extends over 16 amino acids. Germline CDR1 is LNHDA and CDR2 is SQIVND (reference sequence). V was pared by 6 bases and J by 1 base, with 9 bases of the junction left unmatched.